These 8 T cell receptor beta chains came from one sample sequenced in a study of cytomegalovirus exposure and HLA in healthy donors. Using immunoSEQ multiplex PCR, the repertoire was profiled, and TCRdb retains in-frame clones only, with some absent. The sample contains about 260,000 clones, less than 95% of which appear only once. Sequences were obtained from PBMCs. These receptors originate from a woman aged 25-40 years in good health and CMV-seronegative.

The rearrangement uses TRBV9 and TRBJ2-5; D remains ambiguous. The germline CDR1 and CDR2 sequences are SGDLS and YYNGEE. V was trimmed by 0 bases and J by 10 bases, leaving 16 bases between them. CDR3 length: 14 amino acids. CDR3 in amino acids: CASSVDVLGVDQYF. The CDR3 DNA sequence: TGTGCCAGCAGCGTAGATGTCCTGGGCGTGGACCAGTACTTC.

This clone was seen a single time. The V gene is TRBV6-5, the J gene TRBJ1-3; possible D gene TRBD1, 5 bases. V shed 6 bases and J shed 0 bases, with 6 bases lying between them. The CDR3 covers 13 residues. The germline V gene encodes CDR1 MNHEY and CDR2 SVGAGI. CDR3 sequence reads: CASRQVSGNTIYF. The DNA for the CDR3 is TGTGCCAGCAGACAGGTCTCTGGAAACACCATATATTTT.

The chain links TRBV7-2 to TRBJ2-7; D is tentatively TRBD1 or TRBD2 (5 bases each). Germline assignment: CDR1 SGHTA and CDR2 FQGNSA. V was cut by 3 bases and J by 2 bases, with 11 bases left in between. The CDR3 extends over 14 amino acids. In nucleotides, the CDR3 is TGTGCCAGCAGCTTGGGGGACGCAGCCTACGAGCAGTACTTC. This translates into CASSLGDAAYEQYF.

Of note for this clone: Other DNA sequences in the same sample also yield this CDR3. In nucleotides, the CDR3 is TGTGCCAGCAGTGAGGGTTATGGCTACACCTTC. Translated, it gives CASSEGYGYTF. V is TRBV6-1 and J is TRBJ1-2; D is unclear. V was clipped by 3 bases and J by 5 bases, with 4 bases between them. Germline V gene lookup returns CDR1 MNHNS and CDR2 SASEGT. CDR3 length equals 11 residues.

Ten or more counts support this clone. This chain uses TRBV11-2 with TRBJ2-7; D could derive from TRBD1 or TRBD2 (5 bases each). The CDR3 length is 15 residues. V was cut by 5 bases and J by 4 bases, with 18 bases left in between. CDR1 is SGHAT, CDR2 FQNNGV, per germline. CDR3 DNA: TGTGCCAGCAGCACGTCCGGGACCCGTGGGTACGAGCAGTACTTC. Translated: CASSTSGTRGYEQYF.

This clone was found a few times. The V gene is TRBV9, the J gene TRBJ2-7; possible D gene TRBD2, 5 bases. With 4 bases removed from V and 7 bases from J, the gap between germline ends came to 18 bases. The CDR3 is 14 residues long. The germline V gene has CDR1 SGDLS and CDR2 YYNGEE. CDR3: CASSPQAAEGEQYF. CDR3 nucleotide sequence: TGTGCCAGCAGCCCTCAAGCAGCTGAGGGAGAGCAGTACTTC.

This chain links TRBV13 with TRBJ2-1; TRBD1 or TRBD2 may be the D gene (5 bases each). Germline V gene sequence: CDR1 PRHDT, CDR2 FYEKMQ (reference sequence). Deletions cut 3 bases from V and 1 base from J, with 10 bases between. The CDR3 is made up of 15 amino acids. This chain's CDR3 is CASSLTGLSYNEQFF. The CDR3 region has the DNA TGTGCCAGCAGCTTGACGGGGCTATCCTACAATGAGCAGTTCTTC.

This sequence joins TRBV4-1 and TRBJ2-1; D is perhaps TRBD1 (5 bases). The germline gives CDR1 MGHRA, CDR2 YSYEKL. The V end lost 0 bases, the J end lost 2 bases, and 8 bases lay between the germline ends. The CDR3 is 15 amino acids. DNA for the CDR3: TGCGCCAGCAGCCAAGACAGGGTCACCTACAATGAGCAGTTCTTC. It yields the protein CASSQDRVTYNEQFF.